Listed below are T cell receptor beta chains from one sample, sequenced in a study of PD-L1 blockade in urothelial cancer. Profiling relied on immunoSEQ multiplex PCR, and the TCRdb table lists in-frame clones only, not all of them. The table shows about 82,000 clones, with more than 90% occurring only once. The sample in question was PBMCs, obtained around atezolizumab (anti-PD-L1) treatment. Receptor source: a man aged 60 to 75 with urothelial cancer. The CDR3 runs from the conserved cysteine through the conserved F or W. Fields, in order: D gene, clone size, V gene, J gene, CDR3 protein, CDR3 DNA. The D gene is left open where the match is weak. Clone size is not always given. Where it is, it says once, few, many or a class for expanded clones.

>TRBD1|.|TRBV7-8|TRBJ2-5
CASSPLRTGRETQYF
TGTGCCAGCAGCCCCCTGCGGACAGGAAGAGAGACCCAGTACTTC
>.|.|TRBV29-1|TRBJ1-1
CSVDPPGGARGTEAFF
TGCAGCGTTGATCCTCCGGGGGGGGCCCGAGGAACTGAAGCTTTCTTT
>.|.|TRBV5-4|TRBJ1-2
CASSSGGPGAYGYTF
TGTGCCAGCAGCTCCGGCGGTCCAGGGGCCTATGGCTACACCTTC
>TRBD2|.|TRBV4-2|TRBJ2-1
CASSQATSGSYNEQFF
TGTGCCAGCAGCCAAGCAACTAGCGGCTCCTACAATGAGCAGTTCTTC
>TRBD1|.|TRBV10-2|TRBJ1-2
CASSEGQGTYGYTF
TGCGCCAGCAGTGAGGGACAGGGGACCTATGGCTACACCTTC
>TRBD1|.|TRBV30|TRBJ1-3
CAVNLGTGSSGNTIYF
TGTGCCGTTAATCTCGGGACAGGGAGCTCTGGAAACACCATATATTTT
>TRBD1|.|TRBV18|TRBJ1-1
CASSPGQGNTEAFF
TGTGCCAGCTCACCGGGACAGGGGAACACTGAAGCTTTCTTT
>.|.|TRBV7-2|TRBJ1-6
CASSSSTWGDALHF
TGTGCCAGCAGCTCTAGCACCTGGGGAGATGCCCTCCACTTT
>.|.|TRBV6-1|TRBJ2-5
CASSPDPPGTHF
TGTGCCAGCAGTCCCGATCCCCCGGGGACTCACTTC
>TRBD1|.|TRBV29-1|TRBJ2-2
CSVGQGAPGTGELFF
TGCAGCGTTGGACAGGGGGCGCCGGGCACCGGGGAGCTGTTTTTT
>TRBD1|.|TRBV9|TRBJ2-7
CASSPRQGTYEQYF
TGTGCCAGCAGCCCGCGACAGGGAACCTACGAGCAGTACTTC
>.|.|TRBV19|TRBJ1-3
CASSIYWGPTSGNTIYF
TGTGCCAGTAGTATTTATTGGGGGCCGACCTCTGGAAACACCATATATTTT
>.|once|TRBV28|TRBJ2-1
CASSFGHNEQFF
TGTGCCAGCAGTTTTGGGCACAATGAGCAGTTCTTC
>.|.|TRBV2|TRBJ1-5
CASSPQGNQPQHF
TGTGCCAGCAGTCCACAGGGAAATCAGCCCCAGCATTTT
>TRBD2|.|TRBV2|TRBJ2-1
CASSGLAGGQEQFF
TGTGCCAGCAGTGGACTAGCGGGGGGGCAAGAGCAGTTCTTC
>.|.|TRBV27|TRBJ1-3
CASRGTGNTIYF
TGTGCCAGCAGGGGCACTGGAAACACCATATATTTT
>.|.|TRBV4-2|TRBJ2-3
CASSQDRVGGPWDTQYF
TGTGCCAGCAGCCAAGATCGTGTGGGGGGGCCGTGGGATACGCAGTATTTT
>.|.|TRBV9|TRBJ2-2
CASSGRSGTGELFF
TGTGCCAGCAGCGGGAGAAGCGGAACCGGGGAGCTGTTTTTT
>.|.|TRBV5-4|TRBJ2-3
CASSSAATDTQYF
TGTGCCAGCAGCTCAGCGGCAACAGATACGCAGTATTTT
>.|.|TRBV5-1|TRBJ2-3
CASSPQTSADTQYF
TGCGCCAGCAGCCCTCAGACTAGTGCGGATACGCAGTATTTT
>TRBD1|.|TRBV5-1|TRBJ1-4
CASSWGQAAANEKLFF
TGCGCCAGCAGCTGGGGACAGGCCGCAGCTAATGAAAAACTGTTTTTT
>TRBD1|.|TRBV19|TRBJ2-5
CASSPDRWSPAQYF
TGTGCCAGTAGTCCGGACAGGTGGAGTCCGGCCCAGTACTTC
>TRBD1|.|TRBV7-9|TRBJ1-1
CASSLGGPGGAFF
TGTGCCAGCAGCTTAGGAGGGCCAGGGGGAGCTTTCTTT
>.|.|TRBV2|TRBJ1-1
CASSDRGPEAFF
TGTGCCAGCAGTGACAGGGGCCCTGAAGCTTTCTTT
>TRBD1|few|TRBV28|TRBJ1-5
CASSFAGQGITPQHF
TGTGCCAGCAGTTTTGCCGGACAGGGGATAACGCCCCAGCATTTT
>.|.|TRBV6-5|TRBJ2-1
CASGSGGGYNEQFF
TGTGCCAGCGGGAGCGGAGGCGGTTACAATGAGCAGTTCTTC
>.|.|TRBV4-2|TRBJ1-1
CASSPGLGNTEAFF
TGTGCCAGCAGCCCAGGGTTGGGCAACACTGAAGCTTTCTTT
>.|.|TRBV6-1|TRBJ1-5
CASRRTGSNQPQHF
TGTGCCAGTAGGAGGACTGGTAGCAATCAGCCCCAGCATTTT
>.|once|TRBV6-5|TRBJ2-5
CASSYSKAGKETQYF
TGTGCCAGCAGTTACTCGAAGGCGGGGAAAGAGACCCAGTACTTC
>TRBD2|once|TRBV5-4|TRBJ2-2
CASRTGTSGTNTGELFF
TGTGCCAGCAGAACCGGGACTAGCGGGACGAACACCGGGGAGCTGTTTTTT
>TRBD1|once|TRBV6-5|TRBJ1-2
CASSSVDRIYGYTF
TGTGCCAGCAGTTCTGTGGACAGGATCTATGGCTACACCTTC
>TRBD1|.|TRBV19|TRBJ1-5
CASSPDRDQPQHF
TGTGCCAGTAGTCCCGACAGGGATCAGCCCCAGCATTTT
>.|.|TRBV19|TRBJ1-2
CASSISPQEGYTF
TGTGCCAGTAGTATAAGTCCCCAGGAAGGCTACACCTTC
>TRBD1|.|TRBV28|TRBJ1-4
CASSRGQDGTQKLFF
TGTGCCAGCAGCCGGGGACAGGATGGCACGCAAAAACTGTTTTTT
>TRBD2|.|TRBV4-2|TRBJ2-3
CASSQIAGGPEDTQYF
TGTGCCAGCAGCCAAATAGCGGGGGGCCCGGAAGATACGCAGTATTTT
>.|.|TRBV10-3|TRBJ2-1
CAIEGTPGGGAGNEQFF
TGTGCCATCGAAGGGACACCCGGAGGGGGGGCTGGAAATGAGCAGTTCTTC
>.|few|TRBV29-1|TRBJ2-7
CSVGLRKRKTYF
TGCAGCGTTGGACTACGGAAGAGGAAAACGTACTTC